The 27 T cell receptor beta chains presented below share a single source sample, sequenced in a study of CD8+ T cells in alopecia areata. The sequencing template was cDNA reverse transcribed from extracted RNA. Only in-frame clones appear in the TCRdb table, and some are missing; sequencing was by immunoSEQ multiplex PCR. The sample has 160,000 or so clones; more than 45% are singletons. Sample: CD8+ T cells sorted from blood, taken at week 0. These receptors were taken from a human donor with alopecia areata.

The count of this clone is one. This sample includes further DNA sequences coding for the same CDR3. The chain uses TRBV9 and TRBJ2-7; D is unresolved. Trimming pared 0 bases from V and 0 bases from J, leaving 10 bases between. Germline CDR1 and CDR2: SGDLS and YYNGEE. The CDR3 is 15 amino acids. CDR3 bases: TGTGCCAGCAGCGTAGGAGCAGGCAGCTCCTACGAGCAGTACTTC. Encoded protein: CASSVGAGSSYEQYF.

This clone has just a few counts. The genes are TRBV4-3 and TRBJ2-1; 7 bases agree with TRBD1. V shed 4 bases and J 6 bases; nucleotides not matched to a gene: 6. The CDR3 sequence is 14 residues long. The V gene's germline CDR1 is LGHNA and CDR2 YSLEER. The CDR3, as DNA: TGCGCCAGCAGCCCATCGAGGACAGGCAATGAGCAGTTCTTC. Its protein is CASSPSRTGNEQFF.

This clone was seen only a few times. The chain carries TRBV7-9 and TRBJ2-7, with 9 bases matching TRBD1. The CDR3 contains 13 residues. The ends lost 8 bases at V and 5 bases at J; junction bases unmatched: 7. CDR1 SEHNR and CDR2 FQNEAQ come from the germline V gene (reference sequence). The CDR3 nucleotides read TGTGCCAGCTTCGGGACAGGGTTCCACGAGCAGTACTTC. Protein: CASFGTGFHEQYF.

The V call is TRBV9, the J call TRBJ2-5, with D possibly TRBD2 on 6 matching bases. Germline assignment: CDR1 SGDLS and CDR2 YYNGEE. The CDR3 runs to 13 residues. V gave up 0 bases and J gave up 5 bases, with 8 bases separating them. As DNA, the CDR3 is TGTGCCAGCAGCGTAGTAAGCGGGGAGACCCAGTACTTC. Its translation: CASSVVSGETQYF. The whole variable domain, filled in from reference TRBV9 and TRBJ2-5, reads DSGVTQTPKHLITATGQRVTLRCSPRSGDLSVYWYQQSLDQGLQFLIQYYNGEERAKGNILERFSAQQFPDLHSELNLSSLELGDSALYFCASSVVSGETQYFGPGTRLLVL.

The chain joins TRBV4-1 to TRBJ2-3, with 9 bases fitting TRBD2. The CDR3 totals 15 residues. V lost 0 bases and J lost 5; bases outside the gene matches: 3. The germline CDR1 and CDR2 sequences are MGHRA and YSYEKL. The DNA of the CDR3 is TGCGCCAGCAGCCAAGATAGCGGGGGTGGAGATACGCAGTATTTT. Its protein is CASSQDSGGGDTQYF.

V gene TRBV5-1 combines with J gene TRBJ2-6; D unresolved. CDR1 is SGHRS and CDR2 is YFSETQ in the germline V gene. Trimming shortened V by 6 bases and J by 0 bases, and 7 bases separated the two germline ends. The CDR3 consists of 14 residues. CDR3 region: CASKQDSGANVLTF. CDR3 bases: TGCGCCAGCAAACAAGACTCTGGGGCCAACGTCCTGACTTTC.

This chain joins TRBV29-1 and TRBJ2-2; 9 nucleotides agree with TRBD1. Germline V gene sequence: CDR1 SQVTM, CDR2 ANQGSEA. Trimming cost V 3 bases and J 3 bases; bases outside gene matches: 2. The CDR3 sequence is 14 residues long. CDR3: CSVEGTGYTGELFF. The CDR3 nucleotides read TGCAGCGTTGAGGGGACAGGGTACACCGGGGAGCTGTTTTTT.

A single count supports this clone. This chain joins TRBV11-2 and TRBJ2-7; D perhaps matches TRBD2 (5 bases). This CDR3 contains 14 residues. CDR1 and CDR2 (germline): SGHAT, FQNNGV. V lost 3 bases and J lost 2, with 11 bases in between. This chain's CDR3 is CASSFGSHTYEQYF. In DNA, the CDR3 is TGTGCCAGCAGCTTTGGGAGCCACACCTACGAGCAGTACTTC. The variable domain in full, completed from reference TRBV11-2 and TRBJ2-7, reads EAGVAQSPRYKIIEKRQSVAFWCNPISGHATLYWYQQILGQGPKLLIQFQNNGVVDDSQLPKDRFSAERLKGVDSTLKIQPAKLEDSAVYLCASSFGSHTYEQYFGPGTRLTVT.

V gene TRBV4-1 combines with J gene TRBJ1-1; D may be TRBD1 (6 bases). CDR1 is MGHRA and CDR2 is YSYEKL in the germline V gene. Between the trimmed V and J ends, which lost 4 bases and 5 bases, there was a span of 11 bases. This CDR3 is 13 amino acids long. CDR3 bases: TGCGCCAGCAGCCGAGGAGGGGGAACTGAAGCTTTCTTT. Its translation: CASSRGGGTEAFF.

The chain joins TRBV29-1 to TRBJ1-1, with TRBD1 matching 10 bases. The length of the CDR3 is 15 residues. The V and J ends lost 5 bases and 5 bases, in that order; junction bases with no gene match: 11. Per the germline V gene, CDR1 is SQVTM and CDR2 is ANQGSEA. CDR3 region: CSVRDRGFPGTEAFF. The DNA for the CDR3 is TGCAGCGTTCGGGACAGGGGCTTTCCGGGGACTGAAGCTTTCTTT. Full variable domain (missing parts from reference TRBV29-1 and TRBJ1-1): SAVISQKPSRDICQRGTSLTIQCQVDSQVTMMFWYRQQPGQSLTLIATANQGSEATYESGFVIDKFPISRPNLTFSTLTVSNMSPEDSSIYLCSVRDRGFPGTEAFFGQGTRLTVV.

A word on this clone: Other nucleotide sequences in the sample specify the same CDR3. J is TRBJ1-2 and V is TRBV29-1; D is ambiguous. CDR1 is SQVTM, CDR2 ANQGSEA, per germline. The CDR3 loop spans 8 amino acids. Trimming stripped 6 bases from V and 6 bases from J, with 2 bases between. The DNA of the CDR3 is TGCAGCGTAGATGGCTACACCTTC. Its translation is CSVDGYTF.

V gene TRBV13 combines with J gene TRBJ2-7, with 10 positions matching TRBD2. Germline V lookup: CDR1 PRHDT, CDR2 FYEKMQ (reference sequence). The CDR3 runs 14 residues. J lost 6 bases, V lost 1 base, and 3 bases had no gene match. CDR3 region: CASSLASGGLEQYF. DNA of the CDR3: TGTGCCAGCAGCTTAGCTAGCGGGGGACTCGAGCAGTACTTC.

This clone has only one observation. V and J are TRBV20-1 and TRBJ2-7, with D tentatively TRBD1 or TRBD2 (6 bases each). Trimming shortened V by 1 base and J by 12 bases, and 13 bases separated the two germline ends. The CDR3 spans 11 residues. Germline CDR1 reads DFQATT; CDR2 reads SNEGSKA (reference sequence). The CDR3 here is CSARVGGRRYF. CDR3 DNA: TGCAGTGCTAGAGTTGGGGGGCGGCGGTACTTC.

This clone was seen more than once but under ten times. The chain carries TRBV10-1 and TRBJ2-7; D not certain. CDR1 WNHNN and CDR2 SYGVQD come from the germline V gene (reference sequence). CDR3 length: 14 residues. V was clipped by 0 bases and J by 3 bases, with 9 bases between them. The DNA of the CDR3 is TGCGCCAGCAGTGAGTCGGGCATATACTACGAGCAGTACTTC. The encoded protein is CASSESGIYYEQYF.

The chain combines TRBV19 with TRBJ1-1; no definite D call. Looked up from germline, CDR1 is LNHDA and CDR2 is SQIVND (reference sequence). The CDR3 sequence is 15 residues long. Trimming took off 5 bases at V and 4 bases at J, with 17 bases between the two ends. The CDR3 DNA is TGTGCCAGTAGTGACATCACGTGGAGTGGCACTGAAGCTTTCTTT. It translates to CASSDITWSGTEAFF.

J is TRBJ1-1 and V is TRBV30; maybe TRBD1 (5 bases). CDR1 is GTSNPN and CDR2 is SVGIG in the germline V gene (reference sequence). The V end lost 4 bases, the J end lost 5 bases, and 11 bases lay between the germline ends. The CDR3 length is 12 residues. The CDR3 loop is CAWTSGGTEAFF. The DNA for the CDR3 is TGTGCCTGGACGTCCGGGGGGACTGAAGCTTTCTTT.

V usage is TRBV25-1 and J usage is TRBJ1-2, with no clear D. Per the germline V gene, CDR1 is MGHDK and CDR2 is SYGVNS. CDR3 length: 14 amino acids. Deletions cut 3 bases from V and 2 bases from J, with 10 bases between. The CDR3: CASSDRRGNYGYTF. As DNA, the CDR3 is TGTGCCAGCAGTGATCGTAGAGGGAACTATGGCTACACCTTC.

V is TRBV4-3 and J is TRBJ1-6; D uncertain. Trimming removed 0 bases from V and 10 bases from J, with 10 bases in between. Germline V gene lookup returns CDR1 LGHNA and CDR2 YSLEER. CDR3 length equals 14 residues. CDR3: CASSQDQFQSPLHF. DNA of the CDR3: TGCGCCAGCAGCCAAGATCAATTCCAGTCACCCCTCCACTTT.

This clone has more than one count but fewer than ten. The genes are TRBV27 and TRBJ2-1; D is unresolved. This CDR3 comprises 13 residues. Looked up from germline, CDR1 is MNHEY and CDR2 is SMNVEV (reference sequence). V was shortened by 5 bases and J by 7 bases, with 12 bases between the two germline ends. This CDR3 reads CASSKDAANEQFF. For the CDR3, the DNA is TGTGCCAGCAGTAAGGACGCAGCTAATGAGCAGTTCTTC.

This clone was seen just once. This chain links TRBV29-1 with TRBJ2-2; weak D call: TRBD1 (5 bases). Trimming shortened V by 7 bases and J by 7 bases, and 13 bases separated the two germline ends. The CDR3 runs 12 residues. Germline lookup yields CDR1 SQVTM and CDR2 ANQGSEA. CDR3 nucleotides: TGCAGCGGCCTGCAGGGTAGCGGGGAGCTGTTTTTT. Protein sequence: CSGLQGSGELFF.

This clone has at least ten counts. One junction end disagrees with the germline gene, perhaps due to a read error. This rearrangement joins TRBV5-4 to TRBJ2-7, with a possible D match to TRBD2 (6 bases). This CDR3 is 14 amino acids long. CDR1 is SGHNT and CDR2 is YYREEE in the germline V gene (reference sequence). This chain's CDR3 is CASSQVADSYEQYF. In DNA, the CDR3 is TGCGCCAGCAGCCAAGTAGCGGACTCCTACGAGCAGTACTTC.

The V call is TRBV27, the J call TRBJ2-1; D gene uncertain. Germline CDR1 is MNHEY and CDR2 is SMNVEV (reference sequence). The CDR3 loop spans 14 amino acids. V was cut by 3 bases and J by 1 base, with 7 bases left in between. This CDR3 is CASSFLGSYNEQFF. CDR3 DNA sequence: TGTGCCAGCAGTTTCCTGGGATCCTACAATGAGCAGTTCTTC.

This clone has just a few counts. The chain recombines TRBV29-1 with TRBJ2-6; possibly TRBD1 or TRBD2 for D (5 bases each). Trimming took 3 bases from V and 2 from J, leaving 11 bases between them. In germline, CDR1 is SQVTM, CDR2 ANQGSEA. This CDR3 spans 15 amino acids. The CDR3 loop is CSVEGDQAGANVLTF. CDR3 bases: TGCAGCGTTGAGGGGGATCAGGCTGGGGCCAACGTCCTGACTTTC.

This sequence joins TRBV13 and TRBJ2-7, with D perhaps given as TRBD1 or TRBD2 (6 bases each). Trimming stripped 4 bases from V and 6 bases from J, with 16 bases between. The CDR3 sequence is 14 residues long. Germline V gene sequence: CDR1 PRHDT, CDR2 FYEKMQ (reference sequence). The CDR3 coding sequence is TGTGCCAGCAGCTCCGGGGGCGCAGGGAGCGAGCAGTACTTC. Translating gives CASSSGGAGSEQYF.

The rearrangement joins TRBV30 to TRBJ1-2; 8 positions agree with TRBD1. Trimming cost V 0 bases and J 8 bases; bases outside gene matches: 5. This CDR3 is 13 amino acids long. Germline V gene sequence: CDR1 GTSNPN, CDR2 SVGIG (reference sequence). CDR3 sequence: CAWSVGTGSGYTF. CDR3 DNA sequence: TGTGCCTGGAGTGTCGGGACAGGTAGCGGCTACACCTTC.

This clone has more than one count but fewer than ten. One junction end disagrees with the germline gene, perhaps due to a read error. The rearrangement uses TRBV29-1 and TRBJ2-1; D is unclear. CDR3 length equals 12 residues. From germline, CDR1 is SQVTM and CDR2 ANQGSEA. The CDR3 sequence: CSVEDLYNEQFF. CDR3 DNA sequence: TGCAGCGTGGAAGACCTTTACAATGAGCAGTTCTTC.

This clone was seen more than once but under ten times. The chain carries TRBV13 and TRBJ2-4; 8 bases align to TRBD1. The CDR3 loop spans 16 amino acids. CDR1 and CDR2 (germline): PRHDT, FYEKMQ (reference sequence). V dropped 0 bases and J dropped 2; count of bases not matched to a gene: 3. CDR3 sequence reads: CASSLGTGGSKNIQYF. Written as DNA, the CDR3 is TGTGCCAGCAGCTTAGGTACAGGGGGGTCCAAAAACATTCAGTACTTC.